This T cell receptor beta chain was documented in a study of pediatric ulcerative colitis. Background on the study: Under 10 patients showed pancolitis and two showed left-sided colitis.

Sequencing was at survey level. Generated by immunoSEQ multiplex PCR, the TCRdb table keeps only in-frame clones and is missing some. The sample consists of tens of thousands of clones, over 70% of them appearing once. Study findings and constraints: In rectum, acute severe colitis had expanded clones and less diversity. Ulcerative colitis patients shared more blood-rectal clones than controls.

As for this clone: What it binds is unknown.

During colonoscopy, one to two rectal pinch biopsies were collected. The material sequenced was gut tissue. The TCR was taken from a boy under 18 with severe ulcerative colitis.

The CDR3 here is CASSFGGTYVTDTQYF. The CDR3 coding sequence is TGCGCCAGCAGCTTCGGAGGCACGTATGTCACAGATACGCAGTATTTT. The rearrangement links TRBV5-1 to TRBJ2-3; possibly TRBD2 for D (5 bases). Between the trimmed V and J ends, which lost 2 bases and 2 bases, there was a span of 15 bases. The CDR3 spans 16 residues. Germline CDR1 SGHRS, CDR2 YFSETQ.